These T cell receptor beta chains were read from a single sample in a study of CD8+ T cells in alopecia areata. The method was immunoSEQ multiplex PCR; TCRdb's version includes in-frame clones alone and lacks a portion of them. The table shows under 300,000 clones, with around 64% occurring only once. Sequencing was performed on CD4+ T cells sorted from blood, taken at week 52, from a patient treated with tofacitinib. These receptors were obtained from a human donor with alopecia areata. Each CDR3 is given with its conserved first and last residue. D genes are given only for firm matches. Size is omitted from some rows. Given values are once, few, many or a class for expanded clones.

V	D	size	J	CDR3	DNA
TRBV30	-	-	TRBJ1-5	CAWSQALGQPQHF	TGTGCCTGGAGCCAGGCTCTGGGGCAGCCCCAGCATTTT
TRBV9	-	-	TRBJ1-2	CASSMGPAGYTF	TGTGCCAGCAGCATGGGCCCCGCGGGCTACACCTTC
TRBV25-1	-	once	TRBJ2-2	CASSEVGVTGELFF	TGTGCCAGCAGTGAAGTTGGGGTTACCGGGGAGCTGTTTTTT
TRBV2	-	-	TRBJ2-5	CASSEGGDVKETQYF	TGTGCCAGCAGTGAAGGGGGGGACGTAAAGGAGACCCAGTACTTC
TRBV29-1	TRBD2	few	TRBJ2-5	CSVEGLAGVQETQYF	TGCAGCGTCGAGGGGCTAGCGGGAGTACAAGAGACCCAGTACTTC
TRBV7-6	-	few	TRBJ2-5	CASSPMVGGYQETQYF	TGTGCCAGCAGCCCGATGGTGGGGGGCTACCAAGAGACCCAGTACTTC
TRBV6-6	TRBD1	few	TRBJ1-1	CASSSYDRVNTEAFF	TGTGCCAGCAGTTCCTACGACAGGGTGAACACTGAAGCTTTCTTT
TRBV30	-	-	TRBJ2-7	CACRLAGATVEQYF	TGTGCCTGTAGACTGGCGGGGGCTACTGTCGAGCAGTACTTC
TRBV10-3	-	-	TRBJ2-3	CAISEGYLAGRGTDTQYF	TGTGCCATCAGTGAGGGTTACTTGGCGGGCAGAGGGACAGATACGCAGTATTTT
TRBV5-6	TRBD1	-	TRBJ1-5	CASSWGQGTQPQHF	TGTGCCAGCAGCTGGGGACAGGGGACTCAGCCCCAGCATTTT
TRBV15	TRBD1	-	TRBJ1-4	CATRPRDSEKLFF	TGTGCCACCAGGCCCCGGGACAGCGAAAAACTGTTTTTT
TRBV12-5	-	few	TRBJ2-7	CASGLGAPGAIYEQYF	TGTGCTAGTGGTTTGGGGGCCCCGGGGGCGATCTACGAGCAGTACTTC
TRBV6-5	-	-	TRBJ1-1	CASSLKQGTAFF	TGTGCCAGCAGTCTTAAACAGGGAACGGCTTTCTTT
TRBV7-2	-	-	TRBJ2-5	CASSSGTQYF	TGTGCCAGCAGCTCCGGGACCCAGTACTTC
TRBV30	-	-	TRBJ2-1	CASGAGTRLDNEQFF	TGTGCCTCCGGCGCGGGGACGAGACTCGACAATGAGCAGTTCTTC
TRBV5-1	-	-	TRBJ2-7	CASSFTGPLKNEQYF	TGCGCCAGCAGCTTTACGGGACCGCTGAAGAACGAGCAGTACTTC
TRBV6-1	-	-	TRBJ1-4	CASSEFSGTFATNEKLFF	TGTGCCAGCAGTGAATTCTCCGGGACCTTTGCAACTAATGAAAAACTGTTTTTT
TRBV5-4	-	-	TRBJ2-7	CASSLDPQREGEQYF	TGTGCCAGCAGCTTGGACCCACAGAGAGAGGGCGAGCAGTACTTC
TRBV29-1	TRBD1	few	TRBJ2-5	CSVEDTGGQETQYF	TGCAGCGTTGAAGATACAGGGGGCCAAGAGACCCAGTACTTC
TRBV30	TRBD2	-	TRBJ2-5	CAWSVQRGTSGGQETQYF	TGTGCCTGGAGTGTACAAAGGGGGACTAGCGGGGGTCAAGAGACCCAGTACTTC
TRBV5-6	TRBD2	-	TRBJ2-1	CASSQWGLIEQFF	TGTGCCAGCAGCCAATGGGGACTAATTGAGCAGTTCTTC
TRBV30	-	few	TRBJ2-2	CAWSGYQFANTGELFF	TGTGCCTGGAGTGGCTATCAGTTCGCGAACACCGGGGAGCTGTTTTTT
TRBV6-6	-	-	TRBJ2-7	CASSLTSGRYEQYF	TGTGCCAGCAGTCTTACCAGCGGGCGGTACGAGCAGTACTTC
TRBV6-5	-	-	TRBJ1-6	CASSRTANNSPLHF	TGTGCCAGCAGCCGGACAGCTAATAATTCACCCCTCCACTTT
TRBV7-9	-	-	TRBJ2-1	CASSGRGGNEQFF	TGTGCCAGCAGTGGTAGGGGCGGCAATGAGCAGTTCTTC
TRBV14	-	few	TRBJ1-1	CASSRQVVGEAFF	TGTGCCAGCAGCCGACAGGTTGTGGGTGAAGCTTTCTTT
TRBV27	TRBD1	few	TRBJ2-6	CASRDSTFSGANVLTF	TGTGCCAGCCGGGACAGCACTTTCTCTGGGGCCAACGTCCTGACTTTC
TRBV7-2	-	-	TRBJ2-7	CASSWGRVEQYF	TGTGCCAGCAGCTGGGGGCGGGTCGAGCAGTACTTC
TRBV5-1	TRBD2	-	TRBJ2-5	CASSLASAGQETQYF	TGCGCCAGCAGCTTGGCCTCAGCGGGGCAAGAGACCCAGTACTTC
TRBV5-1	TRBD1	-	TRBJ2-7	CASSFQPGQGYEQYF	TGCGCCAGCAGCTTTCAGCCGGGACAGGGTTACGAGCAGTACTTC
TRBV30	-	-	TRBJ1-6	CAWNTVVGPLHF	TGTGCCTGGAATACGGTTGTTGGACCCCTCCACTTT
TRBV6-4	TRBD1	few	TRBJ1-1	CASSRTGLNTEAFF	TGTGCCAGCAGCAGGACAGGGTTGAACACTGAAGCTTTCTTT
TRBV27	TRBD1	-	TRBJ1-1	CASSQDRGRYTEAFF	TGTGCCAGCAGTCAGGACAGGGGACGGTACACTGAAGCTTTCTTT
TRBV30	TRBD2	-	TRBJ2-5	CAWRGGETQYF	TGTGCCTGGAGGGGGGGGGAGACCCAGTACTTC
TRBV29-1	-	-	TRBJ1-5	CSVRTDANQPQHF	TGCAGCGTAAGGACAGACGCCAATCAGCCCCAGCATTTT
TRBV7-9	-	-	TRBJ1-6	CASSLALSVDRRGNSPLHF	TGTGCCAGCAGCTTAGCGCTAAGTGTGGACAGAAGGGGAAATTCACCCCTCCACTTT
TRBV30	-	few	TRBJ2-7	CAWYIPGLVYEQYF	TGTGCCTGGTATATTCCAGGGTTAGTCTACGAGCAGTACTTC
TRBV6-6	-	many	TRBJ2-4	CASSPFVAAKNIQYF	TGTGCCAGCAGCCCCTTTGTGGCAGCCAAAAACATTCAGTACTTC
TRBV5-1	-	few	TRBJ2-2	CASSPPTRGTGELFF	TGCGCCAGCAGCCCCCCTACCAGGGGAACCGGGGAGCTGTTTTTT
TRBV19	-	-	TRBJ2-7	CASTQTAQLPYEQYF	TGTGCCAGTACCCAGACAGCCCAACTCCCCTACGAGCAGTACTTC
TRBV4-1	TRBD2	few	TRBJ2-1	CASSQGSAGGVSSYNEQFF	TGCGCCAGCAGCCAAGGATCGGCGGGGGGAGTTTCATCCTACAATGAGCAGTTCTTC
TRBV30	-	-	TRBJ2-3	CAWAGSRTDTQYF	TGTGCCTGGGCAGGGTCCCGCACAGATACGCAGTATTTT
TRBV9	-	-	TRBJ1-2	CASSVDRNYGYTF	TGTGCCAGCAGCGTCGACAGGAACTATGGCTACACCTTC
TRBV11-1	-	few	TRBJ2-7	CASSLGSRGRRDEQYF	TGTGCCAGCAGCCTAGGCAGCAGGGGCCGGAGAGACGAGCAGTACTTC
TRBV7-2	-	-	TRBJ2-1	CASRQEWGLGGEQFF	TGTGCCAGCAGACAGGAATGGGGGCTAGGTGGTGAGCAGTTCTTC
TRBV7-2	-	few	TRBJ2-1	CASSLRGGKDNEQFF	TGTGCCAGCAGCTTAAGAGGGGGGAAGGACAATGAGCAGTTCTTC